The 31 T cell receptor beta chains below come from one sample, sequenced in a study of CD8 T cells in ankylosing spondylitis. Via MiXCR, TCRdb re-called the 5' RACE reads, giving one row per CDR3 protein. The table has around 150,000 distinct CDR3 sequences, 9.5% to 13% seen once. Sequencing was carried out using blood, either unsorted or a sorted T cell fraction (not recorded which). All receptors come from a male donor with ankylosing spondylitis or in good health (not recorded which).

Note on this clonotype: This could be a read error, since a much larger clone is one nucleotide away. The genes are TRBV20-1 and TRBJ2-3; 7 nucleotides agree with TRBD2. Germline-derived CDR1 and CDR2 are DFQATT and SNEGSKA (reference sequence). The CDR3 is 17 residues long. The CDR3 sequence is CSASQTGASGNTDAQYF. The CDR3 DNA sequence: TGCAGTGCTTCCCAGACGGGTGCTAGCGGTAACACAGATGCGCAGTATTTT.

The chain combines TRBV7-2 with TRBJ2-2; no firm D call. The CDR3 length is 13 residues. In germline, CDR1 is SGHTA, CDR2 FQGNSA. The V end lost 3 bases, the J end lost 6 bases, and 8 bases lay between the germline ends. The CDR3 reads CASSLSEAGELFF. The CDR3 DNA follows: TGTGCCAGCAGCTTGTCCGAGGCCGGGGAGCTGTTTTTT.

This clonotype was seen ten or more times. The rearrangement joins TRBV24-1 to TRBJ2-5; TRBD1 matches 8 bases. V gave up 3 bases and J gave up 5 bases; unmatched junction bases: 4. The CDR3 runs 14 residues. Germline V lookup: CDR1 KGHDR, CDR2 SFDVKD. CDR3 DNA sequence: TGTGCCACCAGTGATCCACAGGGGGGTGAGACCCAGTACTTC. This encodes CATSDPQGGETQYF.

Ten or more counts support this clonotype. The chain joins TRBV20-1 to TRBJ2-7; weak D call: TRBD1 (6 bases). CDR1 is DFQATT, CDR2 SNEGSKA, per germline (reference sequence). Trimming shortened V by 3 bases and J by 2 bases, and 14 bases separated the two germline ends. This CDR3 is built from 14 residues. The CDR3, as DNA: TGCAGTGCTAGGGGACCGGGACAAGCCTACGAGCAGTACTTC. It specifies CSARGPGQAYEQYF.

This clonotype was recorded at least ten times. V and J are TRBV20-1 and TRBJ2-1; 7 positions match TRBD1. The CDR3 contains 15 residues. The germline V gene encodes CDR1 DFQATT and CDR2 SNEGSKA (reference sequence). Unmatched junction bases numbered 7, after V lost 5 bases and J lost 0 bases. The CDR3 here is CSARKQGSSYNEQFF. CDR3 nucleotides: TGCAGTGCTCGGAAACAGGGGAGCTCCTACAATGAGCAGTTCTTC.

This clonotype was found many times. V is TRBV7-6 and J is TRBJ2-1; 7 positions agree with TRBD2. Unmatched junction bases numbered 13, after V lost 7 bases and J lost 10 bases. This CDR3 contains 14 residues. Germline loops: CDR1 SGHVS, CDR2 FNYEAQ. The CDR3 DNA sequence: TGTGCCAGCACCCGTGGAACTGCGGGAGAGGAGCAGTTCTTC. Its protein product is CASTRGTAGEEQFF.

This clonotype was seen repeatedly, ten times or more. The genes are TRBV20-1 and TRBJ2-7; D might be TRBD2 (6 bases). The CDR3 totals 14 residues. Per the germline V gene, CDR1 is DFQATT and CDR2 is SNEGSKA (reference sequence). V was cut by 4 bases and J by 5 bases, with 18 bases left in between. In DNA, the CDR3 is TGCAGTGCTATGGATGGGGCGGGGTATAACGAGCAGTACTTC. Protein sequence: CSAMDGAGYNEQYF.

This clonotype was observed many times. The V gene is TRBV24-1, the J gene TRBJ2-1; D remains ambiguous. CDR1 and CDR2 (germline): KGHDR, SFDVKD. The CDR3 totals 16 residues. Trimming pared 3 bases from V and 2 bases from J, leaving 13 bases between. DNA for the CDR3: TGTGCCACCAGTGATGCTTCGGCTAGTACCTACAATGAGCAGTTCTTC. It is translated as CATSDASASTYNEQFF.

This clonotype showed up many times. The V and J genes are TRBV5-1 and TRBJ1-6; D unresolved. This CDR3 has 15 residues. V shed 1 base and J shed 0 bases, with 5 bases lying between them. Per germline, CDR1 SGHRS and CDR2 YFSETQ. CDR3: CASSLQDSYNSPLHF. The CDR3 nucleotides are TGCGCCAGCAGCTTGCAAGACTCCTATAATTCACCCCTCCACTTT. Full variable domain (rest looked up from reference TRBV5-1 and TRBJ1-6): KAGVTQTPRYLIKTRGQQVTLSCSPISGHRSVSWYQQTPGQGLQFLFEYFSETQRNKGNFPGRFSGRQFSNSRSEMNVSTLELGDSALYLCASSLQDSYNSPLHFGNGTRLTVT.

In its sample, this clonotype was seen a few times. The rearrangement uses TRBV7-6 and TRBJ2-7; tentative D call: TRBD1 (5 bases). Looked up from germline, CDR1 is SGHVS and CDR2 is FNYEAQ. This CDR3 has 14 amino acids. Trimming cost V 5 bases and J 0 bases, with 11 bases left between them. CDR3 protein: CASSPTDSSYEQYF. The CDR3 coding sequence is TGTGCCAGCAGCCCTACTGACAGCTCCTACGAGCAGTACTTC. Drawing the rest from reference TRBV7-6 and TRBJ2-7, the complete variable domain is GAGVSQSPRYKVTKRGQDVALRCDPISGHVSLYWYRQALGQGPEFLTYFNYEAQQDKSGLPNDRFSAERPEGSISTLTIQRTEQRDSAMYRCASSPTDSSYEQYFGPGTRLTVT.

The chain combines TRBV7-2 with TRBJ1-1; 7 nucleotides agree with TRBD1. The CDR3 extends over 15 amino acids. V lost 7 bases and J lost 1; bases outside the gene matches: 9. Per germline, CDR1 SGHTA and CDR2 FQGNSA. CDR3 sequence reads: CASNPATGRNTEAFF. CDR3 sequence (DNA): TGTGCCAGCAACCCCGCGACAGGGAGGAACACTGAAGCTTTCTTT.

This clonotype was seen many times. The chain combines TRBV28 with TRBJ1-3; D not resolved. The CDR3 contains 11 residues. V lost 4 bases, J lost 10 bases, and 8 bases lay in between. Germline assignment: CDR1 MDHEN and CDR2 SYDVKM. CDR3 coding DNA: TGTGCCAGCAGTTCCCTATTAACCATATATTTT. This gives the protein CASSSLLTIYF.

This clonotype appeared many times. In DNA, the CDR3 is TGTGCCATAGGGACTAGCGGACTCACAGATACGCAGTATTTT. It is translated as CAIGTSGLTDTQYF. The chain joins TRBV6-2 or TRBV6-3 to TRBJ2-3, with TRBD2 identical over 11 bases. Germline lookup yields CDR1 MNHEY and CDR2 SVGEGT. After removal of 10 bases from V and 2 bases from J, the junction contained 5 bases not matched to a gene. The CDR3 totals 14 residues.

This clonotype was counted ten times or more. The CDR3 region has the DNA TGCAGCGTTGAGCGCGGGACTAGCGGCGCCTACAATGAGCAGTTCTTC. It is translated as CSVERGTSGAYNEQFF. The chain links TRBV29-1 to TRBJ2-1; 11 nucleotides match TRBD2. Germline loops: CDR1 SQVTM, CDR2 ANQGSEA. After removal of 3 bases from V and 2 bases from J, the junction contained 6 bases not matched to a gene. This CDR3 has 16 residues.

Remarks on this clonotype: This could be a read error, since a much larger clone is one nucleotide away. DNA for the CDR3: TGTGCCAGCAGCTTAAGAGGGCAGGCGGAAAAACTGTTTTTT. Protein: CASSLRGQAEKLFF. The J gene is TRBJ1-4, the V gene TRBV7-6, with unresolved D. Deletions cut 2 bases from V and 8 bases from J, with 12 bases between. The CDR3 extends over 14 amino acids. Germline V gene sequence: CDR1 SGHVS, CDR2 FNYEAQ. The whole variable domain, filled in from reference TRBV7-6 and TRBJ1-4, reads GAGVSQSPRYKVTKRGQDVALRCDPISGHVSLYWYRQALGQGPEFLTYFNYEAQQDKSGLPNDRFSAERPEGSISTLTIQRTEQRDSAMYRCASSLRGQAEKLFFGSGTQLSVL.

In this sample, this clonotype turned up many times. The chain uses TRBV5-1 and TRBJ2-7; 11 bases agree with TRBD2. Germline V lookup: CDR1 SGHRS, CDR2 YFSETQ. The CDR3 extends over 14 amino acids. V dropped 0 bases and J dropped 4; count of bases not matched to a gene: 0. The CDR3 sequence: CASSLVAGGYEQYF. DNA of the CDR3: TGCGCCAGCAGCTTGGTAGCGGGAGGGTACGAGCAGTACTTC.

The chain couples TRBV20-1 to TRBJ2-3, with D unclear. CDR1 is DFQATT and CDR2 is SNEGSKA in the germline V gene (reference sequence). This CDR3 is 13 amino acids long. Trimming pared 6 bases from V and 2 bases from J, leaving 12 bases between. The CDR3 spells CSARSTYTDTQYF. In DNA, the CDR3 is TGCAGTGCAAGGAGTACTTACACAGATACGCAGTATTTT.

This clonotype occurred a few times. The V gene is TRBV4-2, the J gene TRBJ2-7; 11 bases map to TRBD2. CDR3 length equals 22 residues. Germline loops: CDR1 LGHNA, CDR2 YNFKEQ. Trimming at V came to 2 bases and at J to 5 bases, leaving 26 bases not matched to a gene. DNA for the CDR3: TGTGCCAGCAGCCAACGTCAACCTTCAAGCCTACTAGCGGGGGCCCTCAACAACGAGCAGTACTTC. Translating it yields CASSQRQPSSLLAGALNNEQYF.

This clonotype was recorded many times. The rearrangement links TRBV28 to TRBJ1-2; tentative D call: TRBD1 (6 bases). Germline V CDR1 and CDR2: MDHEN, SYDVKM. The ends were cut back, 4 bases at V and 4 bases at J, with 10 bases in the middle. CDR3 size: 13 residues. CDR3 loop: CASSSTGVYGYTF. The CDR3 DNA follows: TGTGCCAGCAGTTCGACAGGTGTCTATGGCTACACCTTC.

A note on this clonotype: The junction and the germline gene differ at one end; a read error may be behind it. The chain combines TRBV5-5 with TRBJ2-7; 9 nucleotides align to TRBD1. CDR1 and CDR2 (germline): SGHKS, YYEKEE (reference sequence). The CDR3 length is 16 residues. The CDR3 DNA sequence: TGTGCCAGCAGCCGATTCTCATCGGGACAGGGTCATGATGGATTCTTC. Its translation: CASSRFSSGQGHDGFF. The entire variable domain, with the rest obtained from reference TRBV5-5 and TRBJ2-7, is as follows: DAGVTQSPTHLIKTRGQQVTLRCSPISGHKSVSWYQQVLGQGPQFIFQYYEKEERGRGNFPDRFSARQFPNYSSELNVNALLLGDSALYLCASSRFSSGQGHDGFFGPGTRLTVT.

CDR3 in amino acids: CASSWELAGLHNEQFF. The DNA for the CDR3 is TGCGCCAGCAGCTGGGAACTAGCGGGCCTCCACAATGAGCAGTTCTTC. The chain recombines TRBV5-1 with TRBJ2-1; 9 nucleotides match TRBD2. After removal of 3 bases from V and 5 bases from J, the junction contained 9 bases not matched to a gene. The germline CDR1 and CDR2 sequences are SGHRS and YFSETQ. This CDR3 has 16 amino acids.

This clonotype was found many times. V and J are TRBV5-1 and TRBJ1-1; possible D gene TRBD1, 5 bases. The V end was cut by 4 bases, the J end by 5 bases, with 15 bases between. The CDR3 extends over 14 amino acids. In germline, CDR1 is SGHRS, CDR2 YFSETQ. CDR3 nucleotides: TGCGCCAGCAGCATTGGGGAGGGACGAACTGAAGCTTTCTTT. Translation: CASSIGEGRTEAFF. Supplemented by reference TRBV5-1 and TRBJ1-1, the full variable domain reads KAGVTQTPRYLIKTRGQQVTLSCSPISGHRSVSWYQQTPGQGLQFLFEYFSETQRNKGNFPGRFSGRQFSNSRSEMNVSTLELGDSALYLCASSIGEGRTEAFFGQGTRLTVV.

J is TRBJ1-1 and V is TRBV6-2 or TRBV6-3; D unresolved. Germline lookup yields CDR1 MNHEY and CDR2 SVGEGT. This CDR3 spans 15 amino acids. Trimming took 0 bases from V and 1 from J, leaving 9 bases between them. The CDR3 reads CASSYSSLKNTEAFF. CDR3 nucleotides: TGTGCCAGCAGTTACTCTTCCCTAAAGAACACTGAAGCTTTCTTT.

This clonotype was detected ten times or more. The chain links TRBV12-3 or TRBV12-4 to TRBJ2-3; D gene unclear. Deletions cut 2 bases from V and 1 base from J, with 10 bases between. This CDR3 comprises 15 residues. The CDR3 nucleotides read TGTGCCAGCAGTTTATCTTTTGGGGGCACAGATACGCAGTATTTT. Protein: CASSLSFGGTDTQYF.

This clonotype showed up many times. In DNA form, the CDR3 reads TGTGCCAGCAGTGACCACGGTAGGCTGTACTTC. It translates to CASSDHGRLYF. V is TRBV6-5 and J is TRBJ2-7, with no clear D. The CDR3 contains 11 residues. The germline V gene has CDR1 MNHEY and CDR2 SVGAGI. Trimming shortened V by 5 bases and J by 12 bases, and 14 bases separated the two germline ends.

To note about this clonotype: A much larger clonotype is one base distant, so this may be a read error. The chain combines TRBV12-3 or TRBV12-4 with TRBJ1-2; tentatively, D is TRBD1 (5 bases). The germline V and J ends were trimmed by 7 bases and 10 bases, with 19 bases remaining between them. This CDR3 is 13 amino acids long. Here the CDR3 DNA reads TGTGCCAGCATCCCGGCCGCGGGGGGTGACTACACCTTC. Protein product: CASIPAAGGDYTF.

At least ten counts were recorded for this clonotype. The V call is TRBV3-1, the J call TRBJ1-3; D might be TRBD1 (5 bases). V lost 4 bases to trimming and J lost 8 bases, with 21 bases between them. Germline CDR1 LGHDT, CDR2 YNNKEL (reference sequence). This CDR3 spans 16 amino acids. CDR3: CASSRGRENYGDTIYF. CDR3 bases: TGTGCCAGCAGCCGGGGCAGGGAAAATTACGGAGACACCATATATTTT.

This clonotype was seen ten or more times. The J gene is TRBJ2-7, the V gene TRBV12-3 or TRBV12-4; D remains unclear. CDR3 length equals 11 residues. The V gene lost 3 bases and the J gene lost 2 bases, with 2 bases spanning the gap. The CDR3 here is CASSFTYEQYF. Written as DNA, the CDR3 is TGTGCCAGCAGTTTTACCTACGAGCAGTACTTC.

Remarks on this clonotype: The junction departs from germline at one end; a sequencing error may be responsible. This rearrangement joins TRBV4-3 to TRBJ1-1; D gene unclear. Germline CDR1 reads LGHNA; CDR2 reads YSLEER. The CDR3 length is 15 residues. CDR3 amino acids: CANSQATFLNTEAFF. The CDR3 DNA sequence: TGCGCCAACAGCCAGGCAACTTTCCTGAACACTGAAGCTTTCTTT.

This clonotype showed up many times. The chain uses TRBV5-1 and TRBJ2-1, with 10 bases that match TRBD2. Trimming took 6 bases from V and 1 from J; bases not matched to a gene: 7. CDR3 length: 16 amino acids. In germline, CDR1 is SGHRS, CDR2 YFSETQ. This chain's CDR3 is CASKPIAGGSYNEQFF. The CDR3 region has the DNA TGCGCCAGCAAGCCAATAGCGGGAGGTTCCTACAATGAGCAGTTCTTC.

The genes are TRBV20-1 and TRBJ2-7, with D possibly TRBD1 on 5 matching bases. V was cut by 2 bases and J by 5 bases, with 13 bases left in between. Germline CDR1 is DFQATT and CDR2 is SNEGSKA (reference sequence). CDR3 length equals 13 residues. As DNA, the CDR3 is TGCAGTGCTAGATGGCTCATGACAGACGAGCAGTACTTC. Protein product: CSARWLMTDEQYF.